This TCR beta chain comes out of a study of spatial heterogeneity in lung cancer. Whole-study findings and limits: Expanded alpha and beta TCR counts within tumors tracked tumor mutation counts.

TCRdb analysed the 5' RACE reads with MiXCR anew, one entry per CDR3 protein. The sample has some 15,000 distinct CDR3 sequences; around 5% are singletons. By sample share, this clonotype is medium-sized (0.01 to 0.1%). Its antigen remains unknown. Trimming stripped 6 bases from V and 14 bases from J, with 14 bases between. The CDR3 is 12 amino acids. Germline V gives CDR1 ENHRY, CDR2 SYGVKD. Noted time point: sample taken at primary tumor resection. This clonotype was obtained from a female donor with early-stage non-small cell lung cancer. The rearrangement uses TRBV10-3 and TRBJ1-6, with D hard to call. The sequences come from lung tumor tissue, collected at surgery. DNA of the CDR3: TGTGCCATCAGCTTGGACGGAAGGGCCCTCCACTTT. Translating gives CAISLDGRALHF.